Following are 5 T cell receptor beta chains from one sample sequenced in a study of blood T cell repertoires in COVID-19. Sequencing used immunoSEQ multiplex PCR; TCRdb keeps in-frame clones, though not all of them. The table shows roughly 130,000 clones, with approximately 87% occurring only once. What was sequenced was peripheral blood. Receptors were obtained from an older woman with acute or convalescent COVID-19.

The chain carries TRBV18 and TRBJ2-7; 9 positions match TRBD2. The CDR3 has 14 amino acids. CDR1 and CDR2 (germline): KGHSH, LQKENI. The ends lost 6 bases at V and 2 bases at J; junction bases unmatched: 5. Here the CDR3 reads CASSLAGTTYEQYF. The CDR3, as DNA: TGTGCCAGCTCCCTAGCGGGGACTACCTACGAGCAGTACTTC.

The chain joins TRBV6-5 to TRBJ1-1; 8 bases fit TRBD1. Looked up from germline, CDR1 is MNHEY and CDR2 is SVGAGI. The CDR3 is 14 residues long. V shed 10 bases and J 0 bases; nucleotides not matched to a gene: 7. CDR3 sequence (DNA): TGTGCCAACGGACAGGGTAACTTGAACACTGAAGCTTTCTTT. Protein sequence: CANGQGNLNTEAFF.

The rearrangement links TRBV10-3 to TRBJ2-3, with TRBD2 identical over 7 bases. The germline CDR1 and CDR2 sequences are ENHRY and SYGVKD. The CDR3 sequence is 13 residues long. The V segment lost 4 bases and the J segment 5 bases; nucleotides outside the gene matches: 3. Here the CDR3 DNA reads TGTGCCATCAGTGGGACTAGACAAGATACGCAGTATTTT. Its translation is CAISGTRQDTQYF.

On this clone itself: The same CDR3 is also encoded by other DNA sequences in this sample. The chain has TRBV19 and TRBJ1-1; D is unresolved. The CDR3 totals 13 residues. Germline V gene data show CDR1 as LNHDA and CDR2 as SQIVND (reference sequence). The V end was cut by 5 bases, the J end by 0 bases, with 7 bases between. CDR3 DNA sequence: TGTGCCAGTAGTCCCACAGTGAACACTGAAGCTTTCTTT. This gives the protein CASSPTVNTEAFF.

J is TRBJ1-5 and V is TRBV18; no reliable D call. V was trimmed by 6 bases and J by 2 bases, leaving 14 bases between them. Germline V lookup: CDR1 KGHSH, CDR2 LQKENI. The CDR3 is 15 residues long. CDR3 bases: TGTGCCAGCTCGCCCGCACGCAGCGGCAATCAGCCCCAGCATTTT. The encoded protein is CASSPARSGNQPQHF.